Sample share makes the clone carrying this T cell receptor beta chain medium-sized. Its antigen remains unknown. TCRdb reprocessed the reads with MiXCR, giving one entry per CDR3 protein. This table has 80,000 or so distinct CDR3 sequences, roughly a quarter appearing once. This entry is derived from a study of T cell repertoires in cytomegalovirus infection. CDR3 length equals 16 residues. Germline V lookup: CDR1 SGHTA, CDR2 FQGNSA. V shed 1 base and J 6 bases; nucleotides not matched to a gene: 9. The sequencing here drew on CD8+ T cells from cultured PBMCs, taken from culture after CMV antigen stimulation. The genes are TRBV7-2 and TRBJ1-1; 9 positions match TRBD1. The receptor's source is a human donor in good health (CMV status not recorded). Some clones in this sample may be carry-over from other donors' samples. The DNA of the CDR3 is TGTGCCAGCAGCTTAGGTCAACGGGACAGGGCACCTGAAGCTTTCTTT. Translation gives CASSLGQRDRAPEAFF.